Here is one T cell receptor (beta chain) with its context. Its antigen is not identified. This CDR3 comprises 17 residues. J gave up 3 bases and V 1 base, and 8 bases lay outside the gene matches. Germline CDR1 is SGHTA and CDR2 is FQGNSA. TCRdb's table, derived via immunoSEQ multiplex PCR, lists solely in-frame clones and lacks some. The sample includes tens of thousands of clones, 85% to 95% of them seen just once. These data originate in a study of cytomegalovirus exposure and HLA in healthy donors. Study-level results: In a later analysis, first-cohort TCR clusters were found to tend to co-occur in the roughly 120 validation repertoires. Many donors carried some public TCRs, although rarity characterized most TCR sequences.

A roughly 130-subject validation cohort, separate from the roughly 680-subject first cohort, supplied the donors. The receptor was isolated from a woman aged 18-29 years in good health and CMV-seronegative. The chain carries TRBV7-2 and TRBJ2-1; the match to TRBD1 covers 8 bases. The sequencing sample was made of PBMCs. The CDR3 DNA sequence: TGTGCCAGCAGCTTAGATTCTGGGACAGGAGACTACAATGAGCAGTTCTTC. It codes for CASSLDSGTGDYNEQFF.